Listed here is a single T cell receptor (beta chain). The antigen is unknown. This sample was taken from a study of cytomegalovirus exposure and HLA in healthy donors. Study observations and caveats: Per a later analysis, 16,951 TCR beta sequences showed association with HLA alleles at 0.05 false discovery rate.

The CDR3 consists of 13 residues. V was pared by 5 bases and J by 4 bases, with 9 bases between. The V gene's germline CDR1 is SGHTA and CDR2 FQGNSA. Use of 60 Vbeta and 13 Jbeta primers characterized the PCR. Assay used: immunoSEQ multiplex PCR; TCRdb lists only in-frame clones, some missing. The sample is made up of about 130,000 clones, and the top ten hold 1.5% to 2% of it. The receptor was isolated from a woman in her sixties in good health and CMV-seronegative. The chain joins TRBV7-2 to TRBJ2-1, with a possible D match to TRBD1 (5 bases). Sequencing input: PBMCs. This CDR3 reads CASSEDSYNEQFF. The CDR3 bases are TGTGCCAGCAGCGAAGACAGTTACAATGAGCAGTTCTTC.